The 17 T cell receptor beta chains below were found in one sample sequenced in a study of CD8 T cells in Susac syndrome. It was with random hexamers that roughly 0.5 to 1 ug RNA was reverse transcribed. TCRdb ran MiXCR on the immunoSEQ multiplex PCR reads and lists one entry per CDR3 protein. The sample contains 100,000 to 150,000 distinct CDR3 sequences, 80% to 85% of which appear only once. The sample was CD8+ T cells from PBMCs. These receptors were obtained from a human donor with multiple sclerosis.

The V and J genes are TRBV19 and TRBJ1-1, with a weak D call TRBD1 (6 bases). CDR1 is LNHDA, CDR2 SQIVND, per germline (reference sequence). The CDR3 is 13 residues long. Trimming stripped 9 bases from V and 2 bases from J, with 13 bases between. CDR3 sequence reads: CASKTGVNTEAFF. CDR3 DNA sequence: TGTGCCAGCAAGACAGGTGTAAACACTGAAGCTTTCTTT.

The DNA of the CDR3 is TGCAGCACGGACATTTTCACAGATACGCAGTATTTT. Protein sequence: CSTDIFTDTQYF. The V and J genes are TRBV29-1 and TRBJ2-3; D is perhaps TRBD1 (5 bases). The CDR3 length is 12 residues. In germline, CDR1 is SQVTM, CDR2 ANQGSEA. V shed 8 bases and J shed 2 bases, with 11 bases lying between them.

The V and J genes are TRBV7-9 and TRBJ1-1, with no clear D. CDR3 length: 11 amino acids. Trimming removed 6 bases at V and 3 bases at J, with 5 bases between. Germline loops: CDR1 SEHNR, CDR2 FQNEAQ (reference sequence). The CDR3 loop is CASRSDTEAFF. As DNA, the CDR3 is TGTGCCAGCAGATCCGACACTGAAGCTTTCTTT.

The J gene is TRBJ1-2, the V gene TRBV27, with 7 bases that match TRBD1. J gave up 2 bases and V 7 bases, and 13 bases lay outside the gene matches. The CDR3 has 16 residues. Germline values: CDR1 MNHEY, CDR2 SMNVEV (reference sequence). The CDR3 sequence is CASKTGDLSPNYGYTF. The CDR3 coding sequence is TGTGCCAGCAAAACAGGGGACCTCAGTCCCAACTATGGCTACACCTTC.

The chain joins TRBV11-2 to TRBJ2-3, with D perhaps TRBD1 (6 bases). The CDR3 consists of 14 residues. The germline gives CDR1 SGHAT, CDR2 FQNNGV. V was cut by 3 bases and J by 4 bases, with 11 bases left in between. The CDR3 DNA is TGTGCCAGCAGCTTTAACAGGGTCCCAGATACGCAGTATTTT. Translated, it gives CASSFNRVPDTQYF.

The rearrangement uses TRBV7-9 and TRBJ2-5, with TRBD2 matching 7 bases. This CDR3 region has 15 residues. The V gene's germline CDR1 is SEHNR and CDR2 FQNEAQ (reference sequence). With 5 bases clipped from V and 5 bases from J, the junction kept 11 bases outside the gene matches. CDR3 region: CASSAWTRRGETQYF. CDR3 coding DNA: TGTGCCAGCAGCGCCTGGACTAGACGCGGGGAGACCCAGTACTTC. Full variable domain (remainder filled in from reference TRBV7-9 and TRBJ2-5): DTGVSQNPRHKITKRGQNVTFRCDPISEHNRLYWYRQTLGQGPEFLTYFQNEAQLEKSRLLSDRFSAERPKGSFSTLEIQRTEQGDSAMYLCASSAWTRRGETQYFGPGTRLLVL.

This clonotype was observed a handful of times. The CDR3 DNA sequence: TGCGCCAGCAGCGGGACGGCCAACACTGAAGCTTTCTTT. Its translation is CASSGTANTEAFF. This rearrangement joins TRBV4-1 to TRBJ1-1; D might be TRBD1 (5 bases). CDR1 MGHRA and CDR2 YSYEKL come from the germline V gene. V lost 5 bases and J lost 2, with 9 bases in between. This CDR3 spans 13 amino acids.

The chain links TRBV27 to TRBJ2-2, with D perhaps TRBD1 (6 bases). V was pared by 0 bases and J by 6 bases, with 14 bases between. Germline V lookup: CDR1 MNHEY, CDR2 SMNVEV (reference sequence). The CDR3 spans 16 residues. CDR3 loop: CASSLSGQGKSGELFF. CDR3 DNA sequence: TGTGCCAGCAGTTTATCGGGGCAGGGGAAATCCGGGGAGCTGTTTTTT.

V and J are TRBV27 and TRBJ2-3, with 7 bases identical to TRBD2. J gave up 0 bases and V 5 bases, and 11 bases lay outside the gene matches. CDR1 and CDR2 (germline): MNHEY, SMNVEV (reference sequence). This CDR3 has 17 residues. CDR3 DNA sequence: TGTGCCAGCAGTCAAGCCCTCTTTAGCGGGAGCACAGATACGCAGTATTTT. The encoded protein is CASSQALFSGSTDTQYF.

The chain joins TRBV7-2 to TRBJ1-1; the D is unclear. The V end lost 3 bases, the J end lost 5 bases, and 4 bases lay between the germline ends. CDR1 is SGHTA and CDR2 is FQGNSA in the germline V gene. This CDR3 has 11 residues. In DNA, the CDR3 is TGTGCCAGCAGCTTGAGGACTGAAGCTTTCTTT. This codes for CASSLRTEAFF.

V and J are TRBV19 and TRBJ2-1, with TRBD2 identical over 8 bases. Germline loops: CDR1 LNHDA, CDR2 SQIVND (reference sequence). The CDR3 is 15 residues long. V lost 1 base to trimming and J lost 6 bases; unmatched junction nucleotides: 5. The CDR3 bases are TGTGCCAGTAGTATAGGGCTAGCGGGTTTCAATGAGCAGTTCTTC. Amino acids: CASSIGLAGFNEQFF.

This sequence joins TRBV28 and TRBJ2-2; D is uncertain. The CDR3 loop spans 13 amino acids. CDR1 is MDHEN and CDR2 is SYDVKM in the germline V gene. The V end was cut by 3 bases, the J end by 5 bases, with 7 bases between. The CDR3 region is CASSFPMTGELFF. CDR3 DNA: TGTGCCAGCAGTTTTCCCATGACCGGGGAGCTGTTTTTT.

The chain has TRBV19 and TRBJ2-6; D possibly corresponds to TRBD1 (5 bases). Trimming pared 6 bases from V and 1 base from J, leaving 13 bases between. CDR1 is LNHDA and CDR2 is SQIVND in the germline V gene (reference sequence). The CDR3 is made up of 16 amino acids. The CDR3: CASSQGERSGANVLTF. The CDR3 DNA follows: TGTGCCAGTAGCCAGGGCGAGAGGTCTGGGGCCAACGTCCTGACTTTC.

V gene TRBV13 combines with J gene TRBJ2-1; possible D gene TRBD2, 5 bases. The CDR3 has 17 residues. The ends were cut back, 5 bases at V and 8 bases at J, with 25 bases in the middle. Germline CDR1 reads PRHDT; CDR2 reads FYEKMQ (reference sequence). CDR3 nucleotides: TGTGCCAGCAGCCCCACCCCTGGAACTAGAATAGTCGATGAGCAGTTCTTC. Translating gives CASSPTPGTRIVDEQFF. Complete variable domain (other parts from reference TRBV13 and TRBJ2-1): AAGVIQSPRHLIKEKRETATLKCYPIPRHDTVYWYQQGPGQDPQFLISFYEKMQSDKGSIPDRFSAQQFSDYHSELNMSSLELGDSALYFCASSPTPGTRIVDEQFFGPGTRLTVL.

The rearrangement joins TRBV2 to TRBJ1-4, with 10 bases lining up with TRBD1. The V gene end was trimmed by 3 bases and the J gene end by 6 bases; junction bases not matched to a gene: 4. CDR1 SNHLY and CDR2 FYNNEI come from the germline V gene. This CDR3 region has 15 residues. CDR3 residues: CASSDGTGADEKLFF. CDR3 nucleotides: TGTGCCAGCAGTGACGGGACAGGGGCGGATGAAAAACTGTTTTTT.

In its sample, this clonotype was seen once. The J gene is TRBJ1-6, the V gene TRBV27, with a tentative D call TRBD1 (6 bases). Trimming shortened V by 6 bases and J by 9 bases, and 12 bases separated the two germline ends. Germline assignment: CDR1 MNHEY and CDR2 SMNVEV (reference sequence). The CDR3 contains 13 residues. The CDR3 nucleotides read TGTGCCAGCAGCCAGGGGTGGATTTCACCCCTCCACTTT. Translated, it gives CASSQGWISPLHF.

Only a few counts were recorded for this clonotype. J is TRBJ2-1 and V is TRBV4-1; D not certain. The length of the CDR3 is 15 residues. CDR1 is MGHRA, CDR2 YSYEKL, per germline. With 5 bases removed from V and 0 bases from J, the gap between germline ends came to 11 bases. CDR3 residues: CASSESVSSYNEQFF. CDR3 sequence (DNA): TGCGCCAGCAGCGAATCGGTAAGCTCCTACAATGAGCAGTTCTTC.